This TCR beta chain was identified in a study of naive and memory T cell subsets (dated by TCRdb to the late 2010s). About the full investigation: An open-source, UMI-based TCR alpha and beta sequencing pipeline was applied to sorted naive and memory peripheral blood T cell subsets. The functional CMV T cell responses agreed completely with IgG serology results. RNA was DNase-treated and reverse transcribed with TCR constant-region primers, mostly using SuperScript III. What the work shows at the level of the full study, not this receptor alone: Each clonotype was defined as a single alpha or beta chain sequence rather than as a paired alpha/beta receptor. The repertoire findings for the naive and memory subsets could not be validated against a ground truth because none was available. RNA-based TCR counts may be affected by expression changes linked to T cell activation and differentiation. In both CD4 and CD8 cells, going from naive through CM, EM and EMRA, the Gini index went up while Shannon and inverse Simpson diversity went down. A power law was followed by TCR abundance, with an exponent that differed between naive and memory subsets but was consistent across the three individuals. After error correction, only a single occurrence was seen for over 95% of naive TCR sequences, so much steeper abundance distributions were produced than in memory subsets.

From the second PCR step onward, the TCR alpha chain libraries and the TCR beta chain libraries were amplified separately. To determine each donor's CMV status, fresh PBMCs were stimulated overnight with CMV viral lysate, and IFNgamma production from CD4+ T cells was then assessed. CD4 T cells were positively selected with Miltenyi beads, followed by positive selection of CD8 T cells from the CD4-negative fraction. After staining for CD3, CD4, CD8, CD45RA, CD27 and a live/dead dye, cells were sorted on a BD Aria II into four subsets based on CD45RA and CD27. Blood was obtained from a few healthy volunteers, and the blood from each volunteer was fractionated into CD4 and CD8 T cells and subsequently into four differentiation subsets. Around 110 ml of peripheral blood was taken from each donor, and PBMC were separated by density-gradient centrifugation on Ficoll-Paque PLUS. Sorted cells were lysed in RLT buffer, and RNA was extracted with a Qiagen RNeasy kit and stored at -80°C.

Library preparation used UMI-ligation and nested PCR. To cover both TRBC1 and TRBC2, the beta constant-region primer consisted of an equimolar mix of two oligonucleotides. A single-stranded oligonucleotide containing the SP2 primer and a 12-nucleotide UMI was joined to the 3' end of the cDNA by T4 RNA ligase 1. The ligated cDNA went through four rounds of PCR with nested alpha and beta constant-region primers together with the SP2 primer. The ligation reaction was kept at 16 degrees C for 20-24 hours. PCR2 was typically run as a SYBR Green qPCR and stopped at a predetermined threshold to prevent over-amplification. Every purification after the first one was done using Agencourt AMPure XP magnetic beads. Library amounts were measured by Qubit and library quality was assessed on a TapeStation, where the main peak was expected at around 650 bp. The pooled libraries were sequenced on an Illumina MiSeq using v2 2x251 paired-end kits, which usually yielded about 0.95-2.1 million reads per sample. Each sample library was pooled at about 4 nM, and about 5-7% PhiX was included to improve cluster recognition. In the authors' own workflow: FASTQ reads processed by Demultiplexor were assigned V and J genes by Decombinator through tag matching that tolerated a single base-pair mismatch. By using UMIs, Collapsinator corrected both sequencing errors and the frequency errors caused by PCR heterogeneity. TCRs were translated and CDR3s were extracted from the conserved cysteine to the FGXG phenylalanine by CDR3Translator, with non-productive sequences being flagged. Repertoires were subsampled to equal numbers of UMI-defined TCRs before Gini, Shannon entropy and inverse Simpson indices were calculated. Clonotype abundance distributions were fitted to a power law by maximum likelihood within the linear range. For one naive CD8 sample, the pipeline and MIGEC produced similar UMI counts, unique TCR numbers and clonal distributions. Repertoires were searched for about 7,300 CMV-associated CDR3 sequences compiled from VDJdb and a published dataset. TCRdb passed the public sequencing reads through fastp at Q25 and MiXCR, retaining productive beta sequences. All rows with the same CDR3 protein become a single entry with the most common DNA and genes. TCRdb, not the authors, supplied the V and J calls. This sample has about 90,000 distinct CDR3 sequences in its table, and 7% of those were observed once. The ten largest clones take up more than 1.5% of the sample.

A remark on this clonotype: Its antigen remains unidentified. A much larger clone differs by one base, so this may be a read error.

This TCR derives from a human donor in good health. Sequenced material: central memory CD4+ T cells from blood. According to the study, the label for this sample's cell subset or site signals: central memory, CD45RA- CD27+.

The CDR3 region reads CATNTTTRQGALTDTQYF. The DNA reads TGTGCCACCAACACTACTACCCGACAGGGGGCATTGACAGATACGCAGTATTTT. Rearrangement joined TRBV15 to TRBJ2-3; 10 of the junction bases match TRBD1. Taken from the germline V gene (reference sequence), the CDR1 and CDR2 loops are LNHNV and YYDKDF. Unmatched junction bases come to 16, with V trimmed by 7 bases and J by 3 bases. Measured from the cysteine to the phenylalanine, the CDR3 is 18 residues long. Just the 54-base CDR3 DNA is kept, in frame starting at base 1.